The 3 T cell receptor beta chains given below trace back to one sample, sequenced in a study of blood T cell repertoires in COVID-19. Profiled with immunoSEQ multiplex PCR; TCRdb holds only in-frame clones, not every one. The sample includes 300,000 to 400,000 clones, 85% to 90% of them seen just once. The sequencing input was peripheral blood. These receptors came from a woman younger than 45 with COVID-19, enrolled during active disease.

The rearrangement joins TRBV3-1 (or the pseudogene TRBV3-2) to TRBJ1-2; 9 bases fit TRBD1. The CDR3 length is 19 residues. After removal of 2 bases from V and 8 bases from J, the junction contained 21 bases not matched to a gene. Germline V lookup: CDR1 LGHDT, CDR2 YNNKEL (reference sequence). The DNA of the CDR3 is TGTGCCAGCAGCCAATCTTCCGGGACAGGGTCAATTCCCCCCAAGGGCTACACCTTC. It yields the protein CASSQSSGTGSIPPKGYTF.

The chain has TRBV28 and TRBJ1-5, with D perhaps matching TRBD1 (6 bases). In germline, CDR1 is MDHEN, CDR2 SYDVKM. The CDR3 is made up of 13 amino acids. V was clipped by 6 bases and J by 4 bases, with 10 bases between them. The CDR3 DNA is TGTGCCAGCAGAATTACAGGGAATCAGCCCCAGCATTTT. Protein product: CASRITGNQPQHF. The whole variable domain, remainder taken from reference TRBV28 and TRBJ1-5, is DVKVTQSSRYLVKRTGEKVFLECVQDMDHENMFWYRQDPGLGLRLIYFSYDVKMKEKGDIPEGYSVSREKKERFSLILESASTNQTSMYLCASRITGNQPQHFGDGTRLSIL.

The V gene is TRBV28, the J gene TRBJ1-1; D is ambiguous. The CDR3 runs to 16 residues. V was pared by 5 bases and J by 3 bases, with 19 bases between. Looked up from germline, CDR1 is MDHEN and CDR2 is SYDVKM. CDR3 protein: CASSRLKTGGHTEAFF. CDR3 DNA sequence: TGTGCCAGCAGTCGACTTAAGACGGGAGGGCACACTGAAGCTTTCTTT.